The 26 T cell receptor beta chains reported below all come from one sample, sequenced in a study of blood T cell repertoires in COVID-19 (dated by TCRdb to the early 2020s). Library preparation employed the immunoSEQ multiplex PCR assay. The source is immuneACCESS, and TCRdb retained only in-frame sequences with V and J called. Part of the clones is not carried over; for the studies checked, unresolved V genes explain less than half of this, and the remainder is unexplained. The sample has approximately 220,000 clones on record, around 90% of them singletons. The top ten clones comprise 2.6% of the sample. The sample taken for sequencing was PBMCs or T cells enriched from blood (not recorded which). All receptors derive from a woman in her twenties or thirties with acute COVID-19.

Only one count was recorded for this clone. The chain is built from TRBV5-4 and TRBJ2-2; the match to TRBD1 covers 7 bases. The CDR3 spans 13 residues. The V and J ends lost 6 bases and 6 bases, in that order; junction bases with no gene match: 5. Germline lookup yields CDR1 SGHNT and CDR2 YYREEE (reference sequence). DNA for the CDR3: TGTGCCAGCACAGGGGGTGGTCCCGGGGAGCTGTTTTTT. This codes for CASTGGGPGELFF.

This chain uses TRBV4-3 with TRBJ1-5; no definite D call. Between the trimmed V and J ends, which lost 0 bases and 3 bases, there was a span of 9 bases. Per the germline V gene, CDR1 is LGHNA and CDR2 is YSLEER. The CDR3 covers 15 residues. CDR3 in amino acids: CASSQDTVTNQPQHF. The CDR3 region has the DNA TGCGCCAGCAGCCAAGATACAGTTACCAATCAGCCCCAGCATTTT.

The genes are TRBV19 and TRBJ1-3, with D perhaps TRBD1 (6 bases). V was clipped by 8 bases and J by 14 bases, with 16 bases between them. The CDR3 runs 11 residues. Germline V gene lookup returns CDR1 LNHDA and CDR2 SQIVND (reference sequence). The CDR3 DNA reads TGTGCCAGTGGATGGGGACACCCCTTATATTTT. As protein: CASGWGHPLYF. Combining the CDR3 with reference TRBV19 and TRBJ1-3 gives the whole variable domain DGGITQSPKYLFRKEGQNVTLSCEQNLNHDAMYWYRQDPGQGLRLIYYSQIVNDFQKGDIAEGYSVSREKKESFPLTVTSAQKNPTAFYLCASGWGHPLYFGEGSWLTVV.

The chain joins TRBV5-1 to TRBJ2-5; no reliable D call. Looked up from germline, CDR1 is SGHRS and CDR2 is YFSETQ. V was clipped by 1 base and J by 1 base, with 5 bases between them. The CDR3 is made up of 13 amino acids. The CDR3 sequence: CASSLLGQETQYF. The DNA for the CDR3 is TGCGCCAGCAGCTTGCTCGGCCAAGAGACCCAGTACTTC.

The chain is built from TRBV5-1 and TRBJ1-3; D unresolved. This CDR3 comprises 12 residues. CDR1 is SGHRS, CDR2 YFSETQ, per germline. V lost 4 bases to trimming and J lost 3 bases, with 5 bases between them. In nucleotides, the CDR3 is TGCGCCAGCAGCCGGGATGGAAACACCATATATTTT. Amino acid sequence: CASSRDGNTIYF. Using reference TRBV5-1 and TRBJ1-3 for the parts outside the CDR3, the full variable domain is KAGVTQTPRYLIKTRGQQVTLSCSPISGHRSVSWYQQTPGQGLQFLFEYFSETQRNKGNFPGRFSGRQFSNSRSEMNVSTLELGDSALYLCASSRDGNTIYFGEGSWLTVV.

This chain connects TRBV13 to TRBJ1-2; D is possibly TRBD1 (6 bases). The CDR3 is 13 amino acids. Trimming pared 5 bases from V and 8 bases from J, leaving 15 bases between. Germline V lookup: CDR1 PRHDT, CDR2 FYEKMQ (reference sequence). The CDR3 coding sequence is TGTGCCAGCAGCCCAAACAGGGTATACGGCTACACCTTC. Translating gives CASSPNRVYGYTF.

V and J are TRBV3-1 (or the pseudogene TRBV3-2) and TRBJ2-3; 9 nucleotides line up with TRBD2. The CDR3 is made up of 17 amino acids. V shed 4 bases and J 0 bases; nucleotides not matched to a gene: 8. Germline CDR1 is LGHDT and CDR2 is YNNKEL (reference sequence). The DNA for the CDR3 is TGTGCCAGCAGCCCGGGACTAGCCCTTGCTAGCACAGATACGCAGTATTTT. Its protein is CASSPGLALASTDTQYF.

This clone is a singleton in its sample. The chain has TRBV10-2 and TRBJ2-5; 8 nucleotides align to TRBD2. V trimming: 10 bases; J trimming: 3 bases; junction bases outside the gene matches: 10. This CDR3 contains 14 residues. Germline CDR1 and CDR2: WSHSY and SAAADI. The chain's CDR3 is CATAILAEEETQYF. For the CDR3, the DNA is TGCGCCACCGCGATACTAGCGGAAGAAGAGACCCAGTACTTC.

The chain employs TRBV12-3 or TRBV12-4 and TRBJ1-2, with no clear D. The CDR3 extends over 13 amino acids. Trimming took 5 bases from V and 2 from J, leaving 9 bases between them. The CDR3 DNA is TGTGCCAGCAGTCGACGGGGAAACTATGGCTACACCTTC. It translates to CASSRRGNYGYTF.

This clone has more than one count but fewer than ten. The V call is TRBV7-2, the J call TRBJ2-1; 11 bases map to TRBD2. CDR1 and CDR2 (germline): SGHTA, FQGNSA. V lost 5 bases, J lost 4 bases, and 4 bases stayed unmatched. The CDR3 totals 15 residues. The CDR3 DNA is TGTGCCAGCAGCCTTAGCGGGGGGGTTTACAATGAGCAGTTCTTC. This sequence encodes CASSLSGGVYNEQFF.

This CDR3 is CASSLGGDSNQPQHF. DNA for the CDR3: TGTGCCAGCAGCCTAGGCGGGGACAGCAATCAGCCCCAGCATTTT. The V gene is TRBV7-8, the J gene TRBJ1-5, with D possibly being TRBD1 (5 bases). The CDR3 contains 15 residues. V lost 5 bases and J 1 base, leaving 12 bases between the germline ends. Germline CDR1 and CDR2: SGHVS and FQNEAQ.

The chain has TRBV15 and TRBJ2-3; the match to TRBD1 covers 7 bases. The germline gives CDR1 LNHNV, CDR2 YYDKDF (reference sequence). The V gene end was trimmed by 8 bases and the J gene end by 3 bases; junction bases not matched to a gene: 8. The CDR3 runs to 14 residues. DNA for the CDR3: TGTGCCACCCACGGAACAGGGGAAACAGATACGCAGTATTTT. It yields the protein CATHGTGETDTQYF.

The gene calls are TRBV11-1 and TRBJ1-2; D remains unclear. Germline lookup yields CDR1 SGHAT and CDR2 FQDESV (reference sequence). Trimming stripped 5 bases from V and 7 bases from J, with 20 bases between. CDR3 length: 15 amino acids. The CDR3 region is CASSLRRSGRSGYTF. Written as DNA, the CDR3 is TGTGCCAGCAGCCTTAGGCGTAGTGGGCGTTCTGGCTACACCTTC.

The V call is TRBV6-1, the J call TRBJ1-4, with D possibly TRBD1 on 5 matching bases. With 3 bases removed from V and 8 bases from J, the gap between germline ends came to 13 bases. This CDR3 contains 14 residues. Per the germline V gene, CDR1 is MNHNS and CDR2 is SASEGT. DNA for the CDR3: TGTGCCAGCAGTGAGGGACCTGGAGGGGAAAAACTGTTTTTT. It encodes CASSEGPGGEKLFF.

This rearrangement joins TRBV6-5 to TRBJ1-5, with 7 bases matching TRBD1. Germline CDR1 is MNHEY and CDR2 is SVGAGI. The trim removed 6 bases at V and 3 bases at J, leaving 8 bases unmatched. CDR3 length: 15 amino acids. CDR3 DNA sequence: TGTGCCAGCAGAGACAGGGTCGGGAACAATCAGCCCCAGCATTTT. It specifies CASRDRVGNNQPQHF.

This chain connects TRBV11-2 to TRBJ1-3; TRBD1 matches at 7 bases. V was clipped by 6 bases and J by 1 base; unmatched bases: 18. Germline V gene lookup returns CDR1 SGHAT and CDR2 FQNNGV. This CDR3 is built from 19 residues. The CDR3 nucleotides read TGTGCCAGCAGTCTGGACAGGTTTTATTCGACTTCATCTGGAAACACCATATATTTT. This encodes CASSLDRFYSTSSGNTIYF.

The chain carries TRBV11-2 and TRBJ2-2, with 9 bases aligning to TRBD2. CDR3 length equals 14 residues. The V and J ends lost 4 bases and 9 bases, in that order; junction bases with no gene match: 6. From germline, CDR1 is SGHAT and CDR2 FQNNGV. CDR3 nucleotides: TGTGCCAGCAGCTCGATAGCGGGGGTTCGGGAGCTGTTTTTT. Protein product: CASSSIAGVRELFF.

The chain employs TRBV4-1 and TRBJ1-2; no firm D call. Trimming pared 10 bases from V and 8 bases from J, leaving 23 bases between. This CDR3 has 14 residues. Germline V gives CDR1 MGHRA, CDR2 YSYEKL. The CDR3 nucleotides are TGCGCCACCCGAGGGAGGGAGCAGTCGCGCGGCTACACCTTC. Translated, it gives CATRGREQSRGYTF.

The chain couples TRBV5-4 to TRBJ1-2; 7 bases are a match to TRBD1. The CDR3 sequence is 15 residues long. J was trimmed by 2 bases and V by 10 bases; bases with no gene match: 14. Germline V gene sequence: CDR1 SGHNT, CDR2 YYREEE (reference sequence). The CDR3: CAYRGRQGLNYGYTF. The CDR3 DNA is TGTGCCTATAGGGGGCGACAGGGACTCAACTATGGCTACACCTTC.

The chain couples TRBV12-3 or TRBV12-4 to TRBJ1-1, with a tentative D call TRBD1 (6 bases). The V end was cut by 6 bases, the J end by 0 bases, with 8 bases between. This CDR3 spans 13 amino acids. The CDR3 protein is CASSQGMNTEAFF. The CDR3 DNA follows: TGTGCCAGCAGCCAGGGGATGAACACTGAAGCTTTCTTT.

In its sample, this clone was seen a few times. The chain recombines TRBV7-6 with TRBJ1-4; 10 positions match TRBD1. CDR1 is SGHVS, CDR2 FNYEAQ, per germline. Unmatched junction bases numbered 6, after V lost 1 base and J lost 4 bases. This CDR3 contains 17 residues. In nucleotides, the CDR3 is TGTGCCAGCAGCTTAGGGGACAGGGGAGGACTTAATGAAAAACTGTTTTTT. This encodes CASSLGDRGGLNEKLFF. Combining the CDR3 with reference TRBV7-6 and TRBJ1-4 gives the whole variable domain GAGVSQSPRYKVTKRGQDVALRCDPISGHVSLYWYRQALGQGPEFLTYFNYEAQQDKSGLPNDRFSAERPEGSISTLTIQRTEQRDSAMYRCASSLGDRGGLNEKLFFGSGTQLSVL.

J is TRBJ1-2 and V is TRBV18; 7 bases agree with TRBD1. Unmatched junction bases numbered 8, after V lost 6 bases and J lost 4 bases. CDR1 is KGHSH and CDR2 is LQKENI in the germline V gene. The CDR3 totals 14 residues. CDR3 in DNA: TGTGCCAGCTCTACAGGGGACCCTGGCTATGGCTACACCTTC. This gives the protein CASSTGDPGYGYTF.

The chain joins TRBV6-2 or TRBV6-3 to TRBJ1-2; the match to TRBD1 covers 9 bases. Germline V lookup: CDR1 MNHEY, CDR2 SVGEGT. Unmatched junction bases numbered 8, after V lost 2 bases and J lost 4 bases. The CDR3 sequence is 16 residues long. Here the CDR3 DNA reads TGTGCCAGCAGTTACCGCCGGGACAGGGTAGTCTATGGCTACACCTTC. Translation gives CASSYRRDRVVYGYTF.

This clone was picked up one time. This rearrangement joins TRBV18 to TRBJ1-6; D remains ambiguous. The V gene's germline CDR1 is KGHSH and CDR2 LQKENI. The CDR3 is made up of 15 amino acids. Trimming took 4 bases from V and 2 from J, leaving 9 bases between them. The CDR3: CASSLRSPYNSPLHF. The CDR3 DNA is TGTGCCAGCTCACTCAGGTCGCCCTATAATTCACCCCTCCACTTT.

This rearrangement joins TRBV6-5 to TRBJ2-2; 8 bases are a match to TRBD2. The V gene end was trimmed by 0 bases and the J gene end by 1 base; junction bases not matched to a gene: 1. Germline CDR1 reads MNHEY; CDR2 reads SVGAGI. The CDR3 has 16 residues. CDR3 protein: CASSYSLAGNTGELFF. The DNA for the CDR3 is TGTGCCAGCAGTTACTCCCTAGCGGGGAACACCGGGGAGCTGTTTTTT.

The chain is built from TRBV6-5 and TRBJ2-2; possible D gene TRBD1, 6 bases. Germline CDR1 MNHEY, CDR2 SVGAGI. Trimming removed 6 bases from V and 0 bases from J, with 11 bases in between. The CDR3 sequence is 15 residues long. The CDR3 reads CASRRGTPNTGELFF. CDR3 nucleotides: TGTGCCAGCAGAAGGGGGACCCCGAACACCGGGGAGCTGTTTTTT.